This T cell receptor (beta chain) comes out of a study of cytomegalovirus exposure and HLA in healthy donors. The PCR made use of 60 Vbeta and 13 Jbeta primers. Profiling relied on immunoSEQ multiplex PCR, and the TCRdb table lists in-frame clones only, not all of them. The sample holds about 97,000 clones; about 81% are singletons and the top ten take 8% to 13%. Losses at the gene ends were 3 bases for V and 8 bases for J; bases not matched to a gene: 7. CDR1 is KGHSH, CDR2 LQKENI, per germline. This CDR3 contains 15 residues. Sequencing was performed on PBMCs. The clonotype originates from a man aged 50 to 59 in good health and CMV-seronegative. The rearrangement uses TRBV18 and TRBJ1-6; 7 nucleotides match TRBD1. The CDR3 reads CASSPRTGVDSPLHF. The CDR3 DNA reads TGTGCCAGCTCACCCCGGACAGGCGTCGATTCACCCCTCCACTTT.